One and the same sample provided the 10 T cell receptor beta chains below, sequenced in a study of blood T cell repertoires in COVID-19. Clones were sequenced by immunoSEQ multiplex PCR, and TCRdb holds only the in-frame ones, with some missing. This table holds hundreds of thousands of clones, roughly 84% found once. What was sequenced was peripheral blood. The receptors derive from a woman of 80 years or more with acute or convalescent COVID-19.

The chain combines TRBV29-1 with TRBJ2-1, with 10 bases fitting TRBD2. J gave up 3 bases and V 2 bases, and 4 bases lay outside the gene matches. This CDR3 has 15 residues. Germline V gene lookup returns CDR1 SQVTM and CDR2 ANQGSEA. The CDR3 coding sequence is TGCAGCGTTGAAAGGACTAGCGGCTTCTACAATGAGCAGTTCTTC. This translates into CSVERTSGFYNEQFF.

The V gene is TRBV28, the J gene TRBJ2-5; TRBD1 aligns across 11 bases. Germline V CDR1 and CDR2: MDHEN, SYDVKM. CDR3 length equals 16 residues. The J segment lost 5 bases and the V segment lost 4 bases, leaving 9 bases of the junction unmatched. The CDR3 is CASSSVGQGASETQYF. The CDR3 DNA follows: TGTGCCAGCAGTTCGGTAGGACAGGGGGCCTCTGAGACCCAGTACTTC.

The table lists this clone with a few counts. The V call is TRBV5-8, the J call TRBJ1-2; no reliable D call. The CDR3 is made up of 15 amino acids. Trimming removed 0 bases at V and 6 bases at J, with 15 bases between. In germline, CDR1 is SGHTS, CDR2 YDEGEE. Here the CDR3 DNA reads TGTGCCAGCAGCTTGGAACGGTCCTATGTAAATGGCTACACCTTC. Translated, it gives CASSLERSYVNGYTF.

V is TRBV4-1 and J is TRBJ1-5; no definite D call. The germline gives CDR1 MGHRA, CDR2 YSYEKL. V was clipped by 0 bases and J by 4 bases, with 10 bases between them. The CDR3 has 15 residues. CDR3 sequence reads: CASSQEGPLNQPQHF. CDR3 nucleotide sequence: TGCGCCAGCAGCCAAGAGGGCCCTTTAAATCAGCCCCAGCATTTT.

The rearrangement joins TRBV6-5 to TRBJ1-6; tentative D call: TRBD1 (6 bases). This CDR3 comprises 15 residues. CDR1 MNHEY and CDR2 SVGAGI come from the germline V gene. Trimming cost V 6 bases and J 7 bases, with 16 bases left between them. Here the CDR3 reads CASRTRQGGNSPLHF. CDR3 nucleotide sequence: TGTGCCAGCAGAACGCGACAAGGGGGAAATTCACCCCTCCACTTT.

J is TRBJ1-2 and V is TRBV12-5, with TRBD1 identical over 8 bases. With V trimmed by 5 bases and J by 6 bases, 11 bases remained unmatched. This CDR3 spans 15 amino acids. CDR1 and CDR2 (germline): LGHNT, FRNRAP. The CDR3 nucleotides are TGTGCTAGTGGTCGTAGTGGGACAGGCATCCATGGCTACACCTTC. This sequence encodes CASGRSGTGIHGYTF. The full variable domain, completed using reference TRBV12-5 and TRBJ1-2, is DARVTQTPRHKVTEMGQEVTMRCQPILGHNTVFWYRQTMMQGLELLAYFRNRAPLDDSGMPKDRFSAEMPDATLATLKIQPSEPRDSAVYFCASGRSGTGIHGYTFGSGTRLTVV.

This rearrangement joins TRBV3-1 (or the pseudogene TRBV3-2) to TRBJ1-2; D might be TRBD1 (6 bases). The CDR3 length is 15 residues. V shed 4 bases and J shed 4 bases, with 16 bases lying between them. The germline V gene has CDR1 LGHDT and CDR2 YNNKEL (reference sequence). CDR3: CASSPRVGGVYGYTF. The CDR3 DNA is TGTGCCAGCAGCCCCCGTGTAGGGGGTGTCTATGGCTACACCTTC.

Only one count was recorded for this clone. V and J are TRBV10-3 and TRBJ2-1; a possible D gene is TRBD2 (6 bases). The ends were cut back, 0 bases at V and 9 bases at J, with 6 bases in the middle. Germline CDR1 and CDR2: ENHRY and SYGVKD. The CDR3 sequence is 12 residues long. As DNA, the CDR3 is TGTGCCATCAGTGAGTCGGGGGGTGAGCAGTTCTTC. It is translated as CAISESGGEQFF.

This clone was picked up a small number of times. The chain has TRBV6-6 and TRBJ2-1; possibly TRBD1 for D (5 bases). V was trimmed by 1 base and J by 0 bases, leaving 10 bases between them. The CDR3 totals 16 residues. CDR1 is MNHNY and CDR2 is SVGAGI in the germline V gene (reference sequence). The CDR3 spells CASSYYGADSYNEQFF. In DNA form, the CDR3 reads TGTGCCAGCAGTTACTATGGGGCAGACTCCTACAATGAGCAGTTCTTC.

V and J are TRBV6-5 and TRBJ2-5, with TRBD2 matching over 14 bases. Germline CDR1 and CDR2: MNHEY and SVGAGI. The CDR3 runs 13 residues. Germline trimming cut 11 bases from V and 3 bases from J; bases unmatched to any gene: 2. CDR3: CAAGLAGEETQYF. CDR3 bases: TGTGCCGCGGGACTAGCGGGGGAAGAGACCCAGTACTTC.